This T cell receptor beta chain was sequenced during a study of early T cells in non-severe SARS-CoV-2 infection. TCRdb redid the calling of the 5' RACE reads with MiXCR, one entry per CDR3 protein. The sample records tens of thousands of distinct CDR3 sequences, over 4% being singletons. The sample here was whole blood, taken at baseline. This TCR derives from an adult who was a healthcare worker with PCR-confirmed SARS-CoV-2 infection or an uninfected control (not recorded which).

The CDR3 nucleotides read TGCAGCGTTGACAGGTCGAACACTGAAGCTTTCTTT. This sequence encodes CSVDRSNTEAFF. The rearrangement links TRBV29-1 to TRBJ1-1; no firm D call. The ends were cut back, 3 bases at V and 1 base at J, with 6 bases in the middle. The CDR3 runs to 12 residues. In germline, CDR1 is SQVTM, CDR2 ANQGSEA.